The 14 T cell receptor beta chains reported below all come from one sample, sequenced in a study of a mutant IDH1 vaccine in newly diagnosed glioma. Some clones are missing from TCRdb's copy, which holds only in-frame ones; the method was immunoSEQ multiplex PCR. The sample carries tens of thousands of clones, 83% recorded once. These receptors' antigens are unknown. Noted time point: week 47, end of study. Each vaccine dose was 300 ug of mutant IDH1 20-mer peptide, with topical imiquimod. Sample: PBMCs, taken from a glioma patient whose treatment included an IDH1 peptide vaccine. The receptor source for this set is a man aged 25-40 years with glioma.

This chain connects TRBV5-8 to TRBJ1-5; TRBD1 might be the D (6 bases). Germline CDR1 is SGHTS and CDR2 is YDEGEE. The CDR3 has 15 amino acids. The germline V and J ends were trimmed by 4 bases and 4 bases, with 15 bases remaining between them. CDR3 DNA sequence: TGTGCCAGCAGCCCCGGACAGAAGATAAATCAGCCCCAGCATTTT. This gives the protein CASSPGQKINQPQHF.

The rearrangement uses TRBV10-1 and TRBJ1-5, with D possibly matching TRBD1 (6 bases). CDR3 length: 13 amino acids. V was cut by 6 bases and J by 4 bases, with 10 bases left in between. The germline V gene has CDR1 WNHNN and CDR2 SYGVQD (reference sequence). CDR3 sequence (DNA): TGCGCCAGCAGACAGGGTAGAAATCAGCCCCAGCATTTT. Translation gives CASRQGRNQPQHF.

V and J are TRBV5-1 and TRBJ1-4, with D unresolved. Germline values: CDR1 SGHRS, CDR2 YFSETQ. The V gene lost 0 bases and the J gene lost 7 bases, with 16 bases spanning the gap. The CDR3 has 16 amino acids. The CDR3 loop reads CASSLAGQPVREKLFF. The CDR3 bases are TGCGCCAGCAGCTTGGCGGGTCAACCGGTCCGTGAAAAACTGTTTTTT. The full variable domain, completed using reference TRBV5-1 and TRBJ1-4, is KAGVTQTPRYLIKTRGQQVTLSCSPISGHRSVSWYQQTPGQGLQFLFEYFSETQRNKGNFPGRFSGRQFSNSRSEMNVSTLELGDSALYLCASSLAGQPVREKLFFGSGTQLSVL.

The sample holds one count of this clone. The gene calls are TRBV5-4 and TRBJ2-7; D remains unclear. CDR1 SGHNT and CDR2 YYREEE come from the germline V gene (reference sequence). The CDR3 length is 16 residues. V lost 0 bases and J 2 bases, leaving 15 bases between the germline ends. The CDR3, as DNA: TGTGCCAGCAGCTTGGGTATCCTCGGCGGAACCTACGAGCAGTACTTC. Its protein product is CASSLGILGGTYEQYF. The entire variable domain, with the rest obtained from reference TRBV5-4 and TRBJ2-7, is as follows: ETGVTQSPTHLIKTRGQQVTLRCSSQSGHNTVSWYQQALGQGPQFIFQYYREEENGRGNFPPRFSGLQFPNYSSELNVNALELDDSALYLCASSLGILGGTYEQYFGPGTRLTVT.

The chain recombines TRBV5-1 with TRBJ1-2; D gene unclear. The CDR3 is 13 residues long. Germline CDR1 and CDR2: SGHRS and YFSETQ. V lost 0 bases, J lost 4 bases, and 7 bases lay in between. The chain's CDR3 is CASSLVSVYGYTF. The CDR3 DNA is TGCGCCAGCAGCTTGGTCTCGGTCTATGGCTACACCTTC.

The V call is TRBV25-1, the J call TRBJ1-6, with D unclear. With 1 base removed from V and 6 bases from J, the gap between germline ends came to 13 bases. Germline V gene data show CDR1 as MGHDK and CDR2 as SYGVNS. The CDR3 is 16 amino acids. The DNA for the CDR3 is TGTGCCAGCAGTGAATCCCGACGGAGGGTTAATTCACCCCTCCACTTT. Amino acids: CASSESRRRVNSPLHF.

The chain couples TRBV9 to TRBJ2-7; perhaps TRBD1 as D (6 bases). Between the trimmed V and J ends, which lost 3 bases and 2 bases, there was a span of 15 bases. Germline values: CDR1 SGDLS, CDR2 YYNGEE. CDR3 size: 15 residues. CDR3 region: CASSDGDNPPYEQYF. The CDR3 DNA is TGTGCCAGCAGCGATGGGGACAATCCCCCCTACGAGCAGTACTTC.

The J gene is TRBJ2-4, the V gene TRBV28, with D maybe TRBD2 (7 bases). The ends were cut back, 3 bases at V and 0 bases at J, with 21 bases in the middle. The CDR3 extends over 19 amino acids. Germline loops: CDR1 MDHEN, CDR2 SYDVKM. CDR3 nucleotides: TGTGCCAGCAGTTTGAGTGGGGGGGCCATCGAGGTAGCCAAAAACATTCAGTACTTC. Protein sequence: CASSLSGGAIEVAKNIQYF.

This chain joins TRBV5-1 and TRBJ2-2, with D unresolved. CDR3 size: 13 residues. Trimming removed 3 bases from V and 6 bases from J, with 9 bases in between. Germline V gene data show CDR1 as SGHRS and CDR2 as YFSETQ. Here the CDR3 reads CASSSRTAGELFF. CDR3 DNA sequence: TGCGCCAGCAGCTCCCGGACCGCCGGGGAGCTGTTTTTT.

The V gene is TRBV4-2, the J gene TRBJ1-2; perhaps TRBD1 as D (5 bases). V dropped 1 base and J dropped 4 bases, with 10 bases sitting between them. The CDR3 loop spans 14 amino acids. Germline assignment: CDR1 LGHNA and CDR2 YNFKEQ. The CDR3 nucleotides are TGTGCCAGCAGCCAAGTTGACAGCAGCTATGGCTACACCTTC. This sequence encodes CASSQVDSSYGYTF.

This chain joins TRBV5-6 and TRBJ2-3; 8 bases are a match to TRBD2. V shed 3 bases and J 1 base; nucleotides not matched to a gene: 16. This CDR3 has 19 amino acids. Germline CDR1 is SGHDT and CDR2 is YYEEEE. In nucleotides, the CDR3 is TGTGCCAGCAGCTCGCTGGCGGGGGGATCCTACCCTGGCACAGATACGCAGTATTTT. The encoded protein is CASSSLAGGSYPGTDTQYF.

This chain connects TRBV19 to TRBJ2-1, with 7 positions matching TRBD1. Germline V lookup: CDR1 LNHDA, CDR2 SQIVND (reference sequence). J was trimmed by 5 bases and V by 1 base; bases with no gene match: 11. The CDR3 runs to 17 residues. CDR3 amino acids: CASSIAFHRGYNNEQFF. DNA for the CDR3: TGTGCCAGTAGTATAGCATTCCACAGGGGATATAACAATGAGCAGTTCTTC. Based on the CDR3 plus reference TRBV19 and TRBJ2-1, the full variable domain is DGGITQSPKYLFRKEGQNVTLSCEQNLNHDAMYWYRQDPGQGLRLIYYSQIVNDFQKGDIAEGYSVSREKKESFPLTVTSAQKNPTAFYLCASSIAFHRGYNNEQFFGPGTRLTVL.

The chain couples TRBV29-1 to TRBJ2-5, with a possible D match to TRBD2 (5 bases). Germline assignment: CDR1 SQVTM and CDR2 ANQGSEA. CDR3 size: 13 residues. V dropped 3 bases and J dropped 7 bases, with 15 bases sitting between them. DNA for the CDR3: TGCAGCGTTGACCTTGGGCTAGCAGGGACCCAGTACTTC. This codes for CSVDLGLAGTQYF.

The chain's CDR3 is CASSETSGSSYEQYF. In DNA form, the CDR3 reads TGTGCCAGCAGTGAGACTAGCGGGAGCTCCTACGAGCAGTACTTC. The chain uses TRBV6-1 and TRBJ2-7; TRBD2 agrees at 12 bases. J gave up 0 bases and V 3 bases, and 0 bases lay outside the gene matches. Germline assignment: CDR1 MNHNS and CDR2 SASEGT. The CDR3 sequence is 15 residues long.